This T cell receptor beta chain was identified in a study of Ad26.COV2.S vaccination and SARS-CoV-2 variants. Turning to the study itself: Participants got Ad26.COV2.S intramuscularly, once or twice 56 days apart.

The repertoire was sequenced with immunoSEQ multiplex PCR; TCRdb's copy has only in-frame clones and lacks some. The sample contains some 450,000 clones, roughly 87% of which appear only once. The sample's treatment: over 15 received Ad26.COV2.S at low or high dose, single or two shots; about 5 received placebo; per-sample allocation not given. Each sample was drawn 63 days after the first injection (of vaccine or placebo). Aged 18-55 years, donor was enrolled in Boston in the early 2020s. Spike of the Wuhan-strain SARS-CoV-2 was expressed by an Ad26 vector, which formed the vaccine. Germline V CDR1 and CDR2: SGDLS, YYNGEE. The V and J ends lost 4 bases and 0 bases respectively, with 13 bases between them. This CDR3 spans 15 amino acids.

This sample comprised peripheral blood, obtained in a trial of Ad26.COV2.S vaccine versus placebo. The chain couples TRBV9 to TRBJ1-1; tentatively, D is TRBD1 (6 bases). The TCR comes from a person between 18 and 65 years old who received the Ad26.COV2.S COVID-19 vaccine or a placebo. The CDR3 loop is CASSPRQEMNTEAFF. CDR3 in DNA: TGTGCCAGCAGCCCACGACAGGAGATGAACACTGAAGCTTTCTTT.